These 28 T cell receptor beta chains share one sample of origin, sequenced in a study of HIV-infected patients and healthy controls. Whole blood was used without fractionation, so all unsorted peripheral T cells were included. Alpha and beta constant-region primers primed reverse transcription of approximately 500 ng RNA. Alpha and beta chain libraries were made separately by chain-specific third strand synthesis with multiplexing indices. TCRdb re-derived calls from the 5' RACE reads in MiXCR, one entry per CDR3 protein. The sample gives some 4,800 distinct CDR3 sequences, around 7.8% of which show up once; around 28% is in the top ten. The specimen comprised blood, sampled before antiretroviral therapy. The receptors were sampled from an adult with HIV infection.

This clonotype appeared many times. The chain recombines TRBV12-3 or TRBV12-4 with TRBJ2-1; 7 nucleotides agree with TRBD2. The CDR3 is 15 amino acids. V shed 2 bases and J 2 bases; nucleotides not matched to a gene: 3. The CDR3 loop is CASSLSGGPYNEQFF. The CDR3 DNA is TGTGCCAGCAGTTTATCGGGGGGTCCCTACAATGAGCAGTTCTTC.

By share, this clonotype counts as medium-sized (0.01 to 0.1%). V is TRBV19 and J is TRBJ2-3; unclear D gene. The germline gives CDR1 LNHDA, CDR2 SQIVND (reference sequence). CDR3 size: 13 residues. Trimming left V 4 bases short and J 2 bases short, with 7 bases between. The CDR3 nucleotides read TGTGCCAGTAGTACCTCGCCCACAGATACGCAGTATTTT. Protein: CASSTSPTDTQYF.

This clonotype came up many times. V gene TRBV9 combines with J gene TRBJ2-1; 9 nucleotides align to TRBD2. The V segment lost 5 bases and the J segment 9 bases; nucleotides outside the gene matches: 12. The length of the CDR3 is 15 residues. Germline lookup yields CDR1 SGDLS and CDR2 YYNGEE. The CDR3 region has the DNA TGTGCCAGCAGAAGAGACGGCGGGGGGGCCCCTGAGCAGTTCTTC. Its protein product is CASRRDGGGAPEQFF.

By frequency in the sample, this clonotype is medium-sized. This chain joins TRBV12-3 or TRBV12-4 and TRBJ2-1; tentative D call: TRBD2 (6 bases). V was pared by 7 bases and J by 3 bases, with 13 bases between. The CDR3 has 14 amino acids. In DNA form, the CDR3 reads TGTGCCAGCATTCGCGGGGCGAACTACAATGAGCAGTTCTTC. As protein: CASIRGANYNEQFF.

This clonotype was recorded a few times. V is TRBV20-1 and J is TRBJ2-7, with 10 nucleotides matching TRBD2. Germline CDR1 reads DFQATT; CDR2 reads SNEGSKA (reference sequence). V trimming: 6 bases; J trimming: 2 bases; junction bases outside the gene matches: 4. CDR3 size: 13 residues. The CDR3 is CSARLAGTYEQYF. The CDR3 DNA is TGCAGTGCCCGACTAGCGGGCACCTACGAGCAGTACTTC.

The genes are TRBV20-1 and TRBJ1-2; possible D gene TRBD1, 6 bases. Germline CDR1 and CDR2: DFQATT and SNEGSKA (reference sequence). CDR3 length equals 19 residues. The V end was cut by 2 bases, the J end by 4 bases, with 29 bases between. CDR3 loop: CSARLAGAKKRIELYGYTF. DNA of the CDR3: TGCAGTGCTAGACTGGCAGGGGCCAAAAAGCGCATAGAGCTCTATGGCTACACCTTC.

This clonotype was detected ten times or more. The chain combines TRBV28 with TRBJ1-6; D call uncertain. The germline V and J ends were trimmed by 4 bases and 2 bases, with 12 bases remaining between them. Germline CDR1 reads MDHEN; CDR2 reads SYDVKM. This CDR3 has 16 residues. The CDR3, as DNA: TGTGCCAGCAGTTCTCAGACCGGGCCCTATAATTCACCCCTCCACTTT. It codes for CASSSQTGPYNSPLHF.

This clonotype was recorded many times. The CDR3 reads CASSQDWTSGYNEQFF. The CDR3, as DNA: TGTGCCAGCAGCCAAGATTGGACTAGCGGATACAATGAGCAGTTCTTC. V usage is TRBV14 and J usage is TRBJ2-1; 10 bases match TRBD2. The CDR3 runs 16 residues. V shed 0 bases and J 4 bases; nucleotides not matched to a gene: 3. Germline loops: CDR1 SGHDN, CDR2 FVKESK.

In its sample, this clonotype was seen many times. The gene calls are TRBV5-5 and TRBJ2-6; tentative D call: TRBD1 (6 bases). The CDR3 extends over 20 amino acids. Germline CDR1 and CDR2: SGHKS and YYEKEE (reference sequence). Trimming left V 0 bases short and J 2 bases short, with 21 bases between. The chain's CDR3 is CASSLDRVHSVLTGANVLTF. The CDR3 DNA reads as TGTGCCAGCAGCTTGGACAGGGTCCACTCTGTTTTAACTGGGGCCAACGTCCTGACTTTC.

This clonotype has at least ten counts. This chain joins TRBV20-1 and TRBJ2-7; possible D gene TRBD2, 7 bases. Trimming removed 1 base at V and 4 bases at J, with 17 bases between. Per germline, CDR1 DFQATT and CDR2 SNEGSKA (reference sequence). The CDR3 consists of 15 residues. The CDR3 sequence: CSARASGGIVYEQYF. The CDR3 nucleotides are TGCAGTGCTAGAGCTTCGGGGGGCATCGTTTACGAGCAGTACTTC.

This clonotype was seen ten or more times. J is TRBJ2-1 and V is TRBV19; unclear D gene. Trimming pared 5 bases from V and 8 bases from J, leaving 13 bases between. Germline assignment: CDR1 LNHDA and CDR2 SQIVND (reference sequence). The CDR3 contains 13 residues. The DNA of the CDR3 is TGTGCCAGTAGTGAATTTGCCCCGCATGAGCAGTTCTTC. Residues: CASSEFAPHEQFF.

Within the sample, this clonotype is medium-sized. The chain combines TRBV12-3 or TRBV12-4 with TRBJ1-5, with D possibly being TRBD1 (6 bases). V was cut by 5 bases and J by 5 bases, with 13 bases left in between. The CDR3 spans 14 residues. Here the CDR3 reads CASSPQGTHQPQHF. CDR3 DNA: TGTGCCAGCAGTCCCCAGGGGACACATCAGCCCCAGCATTTT.

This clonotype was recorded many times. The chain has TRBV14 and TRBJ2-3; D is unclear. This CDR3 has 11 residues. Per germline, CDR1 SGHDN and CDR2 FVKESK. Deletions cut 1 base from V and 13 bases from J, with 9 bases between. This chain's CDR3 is CASSQGQIKYF. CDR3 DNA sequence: TGTGCCAGCAGCCAAGGTCAGATAAAGTATTTT.

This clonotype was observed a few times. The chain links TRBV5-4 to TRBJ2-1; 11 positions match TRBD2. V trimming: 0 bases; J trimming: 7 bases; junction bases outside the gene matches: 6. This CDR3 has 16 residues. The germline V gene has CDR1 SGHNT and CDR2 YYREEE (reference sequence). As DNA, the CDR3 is TGTGCCAGCAGCTTGGCTGGGGCTAGCGGGAGGAATGAGCAGTTCTTC. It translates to CASSLAGASGRNEQFF.

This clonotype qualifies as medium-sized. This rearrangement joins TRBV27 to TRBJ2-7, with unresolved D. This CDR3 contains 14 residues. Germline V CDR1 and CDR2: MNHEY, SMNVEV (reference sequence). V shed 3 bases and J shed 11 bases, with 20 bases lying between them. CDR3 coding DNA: TGTGCCAGCAGTTTTTCGCCTCGGGCCCTTCGGAAGTACTTC. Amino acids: CASSFSPRALRKYF.

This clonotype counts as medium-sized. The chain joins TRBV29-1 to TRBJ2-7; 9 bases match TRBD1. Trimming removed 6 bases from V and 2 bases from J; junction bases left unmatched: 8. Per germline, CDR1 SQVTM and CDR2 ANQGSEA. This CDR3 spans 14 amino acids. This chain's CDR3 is CSVASGQGAYEQYF. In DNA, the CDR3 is TGCAGCGTCGCCTCGGGACAGGGAGCCTACGAGCAGTACTTC.

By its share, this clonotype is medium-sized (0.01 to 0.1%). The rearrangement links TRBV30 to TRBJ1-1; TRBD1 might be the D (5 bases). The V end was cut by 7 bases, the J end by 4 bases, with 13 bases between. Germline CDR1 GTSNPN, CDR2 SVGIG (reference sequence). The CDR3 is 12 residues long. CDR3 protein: CASDFGGTEAFF. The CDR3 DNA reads TGTGCCTCAGATTTCGGGGGCACTGAAGCTTTCTTT.

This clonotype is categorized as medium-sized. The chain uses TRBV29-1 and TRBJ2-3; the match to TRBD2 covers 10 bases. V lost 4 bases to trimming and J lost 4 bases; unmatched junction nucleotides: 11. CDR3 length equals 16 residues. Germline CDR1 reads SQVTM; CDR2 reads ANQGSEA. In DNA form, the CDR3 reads TGCAGCGTTGGTCCAAGCGGGGGGGCCATATCAGATACGCAGTATTTT. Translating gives CSVGPSGGAISDTQYF.

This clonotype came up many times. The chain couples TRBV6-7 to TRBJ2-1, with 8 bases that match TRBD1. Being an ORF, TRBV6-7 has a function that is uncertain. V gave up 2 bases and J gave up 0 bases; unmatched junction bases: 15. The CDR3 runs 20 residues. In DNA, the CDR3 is TGTGCCAGCAGTTACCACTGGACAGGGCCTCCACGAGTCTCCTACAATGAGCAGTTCTTC. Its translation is CASSYHWTGPPRVSYNEQFF.

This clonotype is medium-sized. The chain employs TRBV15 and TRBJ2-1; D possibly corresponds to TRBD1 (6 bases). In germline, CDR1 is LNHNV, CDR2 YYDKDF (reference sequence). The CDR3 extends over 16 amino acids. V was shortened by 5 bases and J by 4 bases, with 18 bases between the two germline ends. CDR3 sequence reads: CATSPGKGVGYNEQFF. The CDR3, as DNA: TGTGCCACCAGCCCTGGTAAGGGGGTAGGGTACAATGAGCAGTTCTTC. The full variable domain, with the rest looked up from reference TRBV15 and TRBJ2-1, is DAMVIQNPRYQVTQFGKPVTLSCSQTLNHNVMYWYQQKSSQAPKLLFHYYDKDFNNEADTPDNFQSRRPNTSFCFLDIRSPGLGDTAMYLCATSPGKGVGYNEQFFGPGTRLTVL.

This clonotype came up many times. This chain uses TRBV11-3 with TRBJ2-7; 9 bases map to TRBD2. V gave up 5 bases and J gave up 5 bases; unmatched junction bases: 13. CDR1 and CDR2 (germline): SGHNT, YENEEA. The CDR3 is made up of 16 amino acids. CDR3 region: CASSPEMAGGPHEQYF. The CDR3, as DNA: TGTGCCAGCAGCCCCGAGATGGCGGGAGGGCCCCACGAGCAGTACTTC.

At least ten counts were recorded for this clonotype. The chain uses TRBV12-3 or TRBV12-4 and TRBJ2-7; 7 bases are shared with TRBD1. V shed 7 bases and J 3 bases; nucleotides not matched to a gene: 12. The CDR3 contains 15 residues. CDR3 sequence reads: CASTPRQGYYYEQYF. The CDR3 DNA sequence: TGTGCCAGCACCCCCAGACAGGGATATTACTACGAGCAGTACTTC.

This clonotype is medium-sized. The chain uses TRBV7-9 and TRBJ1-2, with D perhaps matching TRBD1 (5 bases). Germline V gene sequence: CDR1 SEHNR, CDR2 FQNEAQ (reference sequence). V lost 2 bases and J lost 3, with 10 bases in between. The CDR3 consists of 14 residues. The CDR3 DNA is TGTGCCAGCAGCTTACAGGGAGCTGACTATGGCTACACCTTC. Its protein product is CASSLQGADYGYTF.

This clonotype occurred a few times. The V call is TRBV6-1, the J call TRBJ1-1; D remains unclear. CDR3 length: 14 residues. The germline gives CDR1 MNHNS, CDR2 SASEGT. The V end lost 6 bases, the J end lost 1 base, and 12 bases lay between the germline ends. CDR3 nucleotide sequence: TGTGCCAGCAGGAGCATAACAAAGAACACTGAAGCTTTCTTT. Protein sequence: CASRSITKNTEAFF.

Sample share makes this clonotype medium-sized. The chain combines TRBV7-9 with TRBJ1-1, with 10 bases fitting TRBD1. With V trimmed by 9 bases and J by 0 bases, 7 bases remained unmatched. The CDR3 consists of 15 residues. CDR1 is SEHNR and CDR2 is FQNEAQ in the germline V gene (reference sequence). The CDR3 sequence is CASVGQGGLNTEAFF. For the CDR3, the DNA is TGTGCCAGTGTAGGACAGGGGGGGCTGAACACTGAAGCTTTCTTT.

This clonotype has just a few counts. The chain's CDR3 is CASSPRDGQPQHF. DNA of the CDR3: TGTGCCAGCAGCCCCAGGGACGGGCAGCCCCAGCATTTT. The chain couples TRBV28 to TRBJ1-5; possibly TRBD1 for D (5 bases). V was shortened by 6 bases and J by 7 bases, with 13 bases between the two germline ends. The CDR3 contains 13 residues. The germline gives CDR1 MDHEN, CDR2 SYDVKM.

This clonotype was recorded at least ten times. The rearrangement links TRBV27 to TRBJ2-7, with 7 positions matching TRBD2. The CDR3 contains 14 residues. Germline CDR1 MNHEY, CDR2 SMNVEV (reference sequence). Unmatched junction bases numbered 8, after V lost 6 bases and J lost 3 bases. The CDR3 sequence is CASSGEGTFYEQYF. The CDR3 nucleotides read TGTGCCAGCAGCGGGGAGGGGACTTTCTACGAGCAGTACTTC.

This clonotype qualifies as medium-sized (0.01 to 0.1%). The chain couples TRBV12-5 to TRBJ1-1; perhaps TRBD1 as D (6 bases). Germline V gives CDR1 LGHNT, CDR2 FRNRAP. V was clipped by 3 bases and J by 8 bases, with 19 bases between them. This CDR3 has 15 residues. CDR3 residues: CASGLQLQGIGEAFF. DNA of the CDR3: TGTGCTAGTGGTTTACAACTCCAGGGGATCGGCGAAGCTTTCTTT.